This T cell receptor (beta chain) was recovered during a study of beta chain features in type 1 diabetes. Background on the study: Sorted cells from all samples, numbering about 100,000,000, were examined. Study conclusions and caveats: Naive, central memory and Treg TCRB repertoires appeared more alike in patients than in healthy donors. In every one of the four CD4+ subsets, TCRB CDR3s were moderately but significantly shorter in Type 1 diabetes patients.

A word on this clone: Its antigen remains unidentified.

Sequenced material consisted of expressed TCRB transcripts (all of the isolated RNA was reverse transcribed). Deep immunoSEQ sequencing covered naive, central memory and regulatory T cell samples. Using immunoSEQ multiplex PCR, the repertoire was profiled, and TCRdb retains in-frame clones only, with some absent. The data show hundreds of thousands of clones, more than 13% seen once. Sorting of CD4+ naive, central memory, regulatory and stem cell-like memory cells was performed via CD45RO/CCR7/CD25/CD127/CD95/CD27. Source material: naive CD4+ T cells from blood. This receptor was obtained from a man between 18 and 35 years old with type 1 diabetes.

CDR3 loop: CASSETGDNEKLFF. For the CDR3, the DNA is TGTGCCAGCAGTGAAACAGGGGATAATGAAAAACTGTTTTTT. This chain joins TRBV2 and TRBJ1-4; 7 positions match TRBD1. This CDR3 is 14 amino acids long. Per germline, CDR1 SNHLY and CDR2 FYNNEI. The V and J ends lost 2 bases and 4 bases, in that order; junction bases with no gene match: 1. Supplemented by reference TRBV2 and TRBJ1-4, the full variable domain reads EPEVTQTPSHQVTQMGQEVILRCVPISNHLYFYWYRQILGQKVEFLVSFYNNEISEKSEIFDDQFSVERPDGSNFTLKIRSTKLEDSAMYFCASSETGDNEKLFFGSGTQLSVL.